These 7 T cell receptor beta chains came from one sample sequenced in a study of T cells in Graves' hyperthyroidism and ophthalmopathy. RNA transcripts provided the source from which TCR beta CDR3 regions were amplified. The HTBI primer set drove a first-round RT-PCR of the TCR CDR3. TCRdb independently ran MiXCR on the multiplex PCR reads; one entry per CDR3 protein. Here the sample spans some 200,000 distinct CDR3 sequences, about 17% being singletons. The sequencing input was blood. Receptor source: a woman aged 50 to 60 with Graves' hyperthyroidism.

This clonotype was detected ten times or more. The chain joins TRBV20-1 to TRBJ2-3; D remains ambiguous. V gave up 5 bases and J gave up 1 base, with 7 bases separating them. Germline V gene lookup returns CDR1 DFQATT and CDR2 SNEGSKA (reference sequence). This CDR3 comprises 12 residues. DNA for the CDR3: TGCAGTGCTGGGCCCGGCACAGATACGCAGTATTTT. This translates into CSAGPGTDTQYF.

The gene calls are TRBV10-3 and TRBJ1-2; D unclear. The V and J ends lost 3 bases and 2 bases respectively, with 10 bases between them. Looked up from germline, CDR1 is ENHRY and CDR2 is SYGVKD. The CDR3 sequence is 14 residues long. CDR3 loop: CAISEQGFNYGYTF. The CDR3 coding sequence is TGTGCCATCAGTGAACAAGGGTTCAACTATGGCTACACCTTC.

With regard to this clonotype: Mismatch with germline at one junction end may stem from a read error. The genes are TRBV20-1 and TRBJ1-2; D remains unclear. Per germline, CDR1 DFQATT and CDR2 SNEGSKA (reference sequence). This CDR3 has 13 amino acids. The CDR3 sequence is CSAGDMDNYGYTF. The CDR3 DNA sequence: TGCAGTGCTGGAGACATGGATAACTATGGCTACACCTTC.

The rearrangement uses TRBV30 and TRBJ1-5; D uncertain. This CDR3 spans 13 amino acids. Trimming took off 1 base at V and 3 bases at J, with 7 bases between the two ends. Germline V gives CDR1 GTSNPN, CDR2 SVGIG (reference sequence). The chain's CDR3 is CAWSGRFNQPQHF. CDR3 coding DNA: TGTGCCTGGAGTGGGAGGTTCAATCAGCCCCAGCATTTT.

This clonotype occurred a few times. This chain joins TRBV5-1 and TRBJ2-1, with 13 bases that match TRBD2. Looked up from germline, CDR1 is SGHRS and CDR2 is YFSETQ. The CDR3 contains 18 residues. V lost 4 bases to trimming and J lost 6 bases; unmatched junction nucleotides: 13. The CDR3 nucleotides are TGCGCCAGCAGCGAATACGGGACTAGCGGGAATCGCGGCAATGAGCAGTTCTTC. It codes for CASSEYGTSGNRGNEQFF. The variable domain in full, completed from reference TRBV5-1 and TRBJ2-1, reads KAGVTQTPRYLIKTRGQQVTLSCSPISGHRSVSWYQQTPGQGLQFLFEYFSETQRNKGNFPGRFSGRQFSNSRSEMNVSTLELGDSALYLCASSEYGTSGNRGNEQFFGPGTRLTVL.

This clonotype was observed many times. The genes are TRBV7-3 and TRBJ2-1; 7 bases map to TRBD2. Per germline, CDR1 SGHTA and CDR2 FQGTGA. This CDR3 comprises 15 residues. V trimming: 5 bases; J trimming: 9 bases; junction bases outside the gene matches: 13. CDR3 residues: CASSPLGGGLVEQFF. The CDR3 bases are TGTGCCAGCAGCCCGTTGGGGGGAGGGCTGGTTGAGCAGTTCTTC.

This clonotype has more than one count but fewer than ten. V usage is TRBV18 and J usage is TRBJ2-7; TRBD2 aligns across 15 bases. Germline CDR1 reads KGHSH; CDR2 reads LQKENI. This CDR3 spans 15 amino acids. J lost 3 bases, V lost 3 bases, and 0 bases had no gene match. CDR3 region: CASSPGLAGGYEQYF. In DNA, the CDR3 is TGTGCCAGCTCACCGGGACTAGCGGGAGGCTACGAGCAGTACTTC.